This T cell receptor beta chain was sequenced during a study of T cells in Graves' hyperthyroidism and ophthalmopathy (dated by TCRdb to between 2019 and 2020). Looking at the study overall: Peripheral blood was sampled at the time of initial diagnosis, prior to any treatment. To identify TCR V-J signatures that set the groups apart, the researchers used a discovery cohort of about a hundred patients, made up of 40 to 45 with Graves' ophthalmopathy and 57 with stable Graves' hyperthyroidism. Whether ophthalmopathy could be predicted prospectively was tested in an independent validation cohort made up of some 20 hyperthyroidism patients plus 17 patients who later progressed to ophthalmopathy. The roughly 99 discovery patients were divided at random into training and test sets in a 7:3 ratio. The study also compared thyroid tissue and blood T-cell repertoires from about six Graves' hyperthyroidism patients. After sampling, hyperthyroidism patients received methimazole starting at 30 mg daily, and ophthalmopathy patients received high-dose intravenous methylprednisolone. The paper reports TCR Vbeta CDR3 sequencing of more than 120 peripheral blood samples: around 45 ophthalmopathy, about 75 hyperthyroidism and around 17 progressor patients.

Overall study outcomes, separate from this receptor: In validation, the model predicted progression to ophthalmopathy a median of 6.5 months before onset, with over 60% sensitivity and more than 72% specificity. In cross-validation, a model built on a 13 V-J signature told ophthalmopathy apart from stable hyperthyroidism with approximately 90% sensitivity and 81% to 82% specificity, and in testing the same model reached 80%/75%. Blood samples also contained most of the expanded thyroid clonotypes (frequency above 0.001), which suggests that blood repertoires may reflect thyroid immune responses. No statistical method was used to set the sample size in advance, and investigators knew the group allocation.

A patient counted as having stable Graves' hyperthyroidism if no progression to ophthalmopathy occurred over 18 months of follow-up. Hyperthyroidism patients were aged 18 to 65 years and newly diagnosed, with disease duration of less than 2 months. Exclusion was applied to patients with uncontrolled infections, other autoimmune diseases, pregnancy or lactation. Diagnoses were established on the basis of clinical symptoms, serum thyroxine and TRAb, thyroid ultrasound, and orbital computed tomography. Ficoll-Paque density gradient centrifugation was used to isolate PBMCs from 9.5 to 10 ml of fresh peripheral blood. Total RNA was extracted with Trizol reagent, and quality was checked on an Agilent 2100 Bioanalyzer. Reading from cysteine to phenylalanine, the CDR3 counts 14 amino acids. The retained sequence is limited to the CDR3, 42 bases, with the frame set at the first base. The germline V gene specifies MGHDK as CDR1 and SYGVNS as CDR2. The junction shows trimming of 6 bases on V and 0 bases on J, plus 11 bases between the germline ends.

This clonotype has a handful of counts. It lacks a known antigen. The sample holds no much larger clone one base away, and base qualities are not on file. The TCR beta CDR3 regions were amplified from RNA transcripts. A first-round RT-PCR of the TCR CDR3 used the HTBI primer set with the Qiagen OneStep RT-PCR kit. Libraries were constructed in a second round of multiplex PCR, after which size selection and purification were performed. The libraries were sequenced on an Illumina HiSeq2000 using paired-end 100 bp reads. From the authors' description of their analysis: SOAPnuke was used to process the raw data, with reads discarded if the reads contained adapters or uncalled bases, had a mean Phred below 15, or lacked an exact constant-primer or identifier match. High-quality paired reads were merged with COPE v1.2.5, and unique nucleotide sequences were defined as clonotypes. MiTCR v1.1 was used to align clonotypes to the IMGT TRBV, TRBD and TRBJ reference segments. Analysis was restricted to V-J combinations with a frequency above 0.0001, which covered roughly 99% of repertoires. A TCS score was defined as the ratio of F50 (clonal expansion) to E x V (chaos), with BLOSUM62-based TCRdist applied between CDR3 peptides within each V-J. Welch's t-statistics and random forest reduced fewer than 550 V-J features to 13, which were used in a naive Bayes classifier (R e1071). TCRdb itself trimmed the public reads at Q25 with fastp, ran MiXCR and retained productive beta chains. Rows with a matching CDR3 protein are joined into one entry that keeps the most common DNA and genes. The authors' filters were not applied to this entry. The sample table contains under 700,000 distinct CDR3 sequences; only one count was recorded for approximately 16% of them. The ten most abundant clones make up around 19% of the sample.

The sequence was obtained from a young woman with Graves' hyperthyroidism. This receptor chain uses TRBV25-1 and TRBJ1-1, with TRBD1 perhaps the D gene, on 5 matching bases. Sequencing input: blood. The nucleotide sequence reads TGTGCCAGCAGGCTAACAGGTCTGAACACTGAAGCTTTCTTT. Its coded protein is CASRLTGLNTEAFF.